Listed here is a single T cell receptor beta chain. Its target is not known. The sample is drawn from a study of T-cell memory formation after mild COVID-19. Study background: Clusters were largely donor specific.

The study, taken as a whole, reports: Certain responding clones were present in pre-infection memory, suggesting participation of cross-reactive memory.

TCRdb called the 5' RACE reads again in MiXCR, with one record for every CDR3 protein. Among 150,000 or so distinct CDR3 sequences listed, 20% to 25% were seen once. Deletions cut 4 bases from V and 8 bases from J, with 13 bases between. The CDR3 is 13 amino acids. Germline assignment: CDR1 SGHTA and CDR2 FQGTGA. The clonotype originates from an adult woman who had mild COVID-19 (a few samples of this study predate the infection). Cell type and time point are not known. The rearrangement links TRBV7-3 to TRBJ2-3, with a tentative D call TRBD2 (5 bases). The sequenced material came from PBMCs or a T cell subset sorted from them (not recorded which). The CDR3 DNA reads TGTGCCAGCAGCTCCGGACTGGCGGGTACGCAGTATTTT. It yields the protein CASSSGLAGTQYF.